Following are 25 T cell receptor beta chains from one sample sequenced in a study of response to subunit inactivated influenza vaccine. TCRdb itself ran the RT-PCR reads through MiXCR, one entry per CDR3 protein. The table has under 950,000 distinct CDR3 sequences, over 20% seen once. This specimen consisted of PBMCs from blood, obtained about 5 days after vaccination. These receptors were obtained from a man aged 45 to 65 who received an inactivated influenza vaccine.

This clonotype has at least ten counts. This sequence joins TRBV27 and TRBJ2-1, with 12 bases that match TRBD2. In germline, CDR1 is MNHEY, CDR2 SMNVEV (reference sequence). The ends lost 5 bases at V and 6 bases at J; junction bases unmatched: 2. The CDR3 is made up of 14 amino acids. CDR3 coding DNA: TGTGCCAGCAGTCGACTAGCGGGGGTCAATGAGCAGTTCTTC. It translates to CASSRLAGVNEQFF.

Concerning this clonotype: The missing conserved phenylalanine or tryptophan at the end of this CDR3 makes a read error likely. The chain couples TRBV20-1 to TRBJ2-7, with 11 bases identical to TRBD2. The CDR3 loop spans 14 amino acids. V shed 5 bases, J shed 2 bases, and the junction held 5 bases outside the gene matches. From germline, CDR1 is DFQATT and CDR2 SNEGSKA (reference sequence). CDR3 loop: CSASRLAGTYEQYS. The CDR3 nucleotides read TGCAGTGCTTCCCGACTAGCGGGAACCTACGAGCAGTACTCC.

This clonotype showed up many times. In DNA form, the CDR3 reads TGTGCCAGCAGCTTATCCCCGGGCCTCTCTGGAAACACCATATATTTT. It encodes CASSLSPGLSGNTIYF. The chain recombines TRBV7-6 with TRBJ1-3; no clear D. The CDR3 has 16 amino acids. Germline V gene sequence: CDR1 SGHVS, CDR2 FNYEAQ. Trimming removed 2 bases at V and 0 bases at J, with 11 bases between.

The rearrangement joins TRBV11-2 to TRBJ2-1; 13 positions match TRBD2. CDR1 and CDR2 from the germline V gene are SGHAT and FQNNGV. The J segment lost 2 bases and the V segment lost 5 bases, leaving 6 bases of the junction unmatched. CDR3 length equals 17 residues. The CDR3 DNA is TGTGCCAGCAGCCACCGGACTAGCGGGGGCCCCTACAATGAGCAGTTCTTC. This gives the protein CASSHRTSGGPYNEQFF.

The genes are TRBV20-1 and TRBJ2-1, with 8 bases fitting TRBD2. This CDR3 is built from 19 residues. The junction had 17 bases not matched to a gene; V was cut back by 0 bases and J by 4 bases. Germline lookup yields CDR1 DFQATT and CDR2 SNEGSKA (reference sequence). CDR3 nucleotide sequence: TGCAGTGCTAGAGATCGAGAGTCGGTAGCGGGAATTATATACAATGAGCAGTTCTTC. Its translation is CSARDRESVAGIIYNEQFF.

This chain uses TRBV20-1 with TRBJ2-7; 8 bases fit TRBD1. Looked up from germline, CDR1 is DFQATT and CDR2 is SNEGSKA (reference sequence). With 6 bases clipped from V and 2 bases from J, the junction kept 9 bases outside the gene matches. The CDR3 extends over 14 amino acids. CDR3 bases: TGCAGTGCCAGACCAGGGGGCCCCCCCTACGAGCAGTACTTC. Residues: CSARPGGPPYEQYF.

The chain uses TRBV4-3 and TRBJ2-5; tentatively, D is TRBD1 or TRBD2 (5 bases each). The germline V gene has CDR1 LGHNA and CDR2 YSLEER. The CDR3 is made up of 16 amino acids. The V gene lost 4 bases and the J gene lost 1 base, with 16 bases spanning the gap. CDR3 coding DNA: TGCGCCAGCAGCCGCGTTCCGGGACGCTCCCAAGAGACCCAGTACTTC. Protein product: CASSRVPGRSQETQYF.

V is TRBV7-2 and J is TRBJ2-2; D may be TRBD1 (7 bases). Trimming removed 10 bases at V and 5 bases at J, with 20 bases between. Germline loops: CDR1 SGHTA, CDR2 FQGNSA. The CDR3 runs 15 residues. In DNA, the CDR3 is TGTGCCACCGGGCGGGACAGCGTGGGGACCGGGGAGCTGTTTTTT. Amino acids: CATGRDSVGTGELFF.

The V gene is TRBV15, the J gene TRBJ2-5; either TRBD1 or TRBD2 may supply D (5 bases each). The V gene's germline CDR1 is LNHNV and CDR2 YYDKDF (reference sequence). V lost 4 bases and J 5 bases, leaving 20 bases between the germline ends. The CDR3 totals 16 residues. CDR3 region: CATSKTGTWVEETQYF. The CDR3 DNA is TGTGCCACCAGCAAAACCGGGACCTGGGTGGAGGAGACCCAGTACTTC.

Only a few counts were recorded for this clonotype. In nucleotides, the CDR3 is TGTGCCAGCAGCCAGGTAGAGAACGAGCAGTACTTC. This gives the protein CASSQVENEQYF. This sequence joins TRBV16 and TRBJ2-7; D is ambiguous. CDR3 length: 12 amino acids. Germline CDR1 KGHSY, CDR2 FQNENV. V was shortened by 3 bases and J by 5 bases, with 8 bases between the two germline ends.

J is TRBJ2-3 and V is TRBV12-3 or TRBV12-4, with D unclear. This CDR3 region has 14 residues. The V end was cut by 7 bases, the J end by 2 bases, with 13 bases between. CDR3 coding DNA: TGTGCCAGCACCCCTTGGCGGTTCACAGATACGCAGTATTTT. Its protein product is CASTPWRFTDTQYF.

This chain uses TRBV5-6 with TRBJ2-5; the D gene is possibly TRBD1 (6 bases). Trimming pared 2 bases from V and 2 bases from J, leaving 10 bases between. CDR1 and CDR2 (germline): SGHDT, YYEEEE. CDR3 size: 14 residues. The CDR3 loop is CASSFWDKQETQYF. CDR3 DNA sequence: TGTGCCAGCAGCTTTTGGGACAAACAAGAGACCCAGTACTTC.

The V gene is TRBV15, the J gene TRBJ2-2; D is unresolved. Germline V gene data show CDR1 as LNHNV and CDR2 as YYDKDF (reference sequence). Trimming stripped 8 bases from V and 3 bases from J, with 13 bases between. The CDR3 has 14 amino acids. The CDR3 DNA reads as TGTGCCACCGTTTCCGGCAGATACACCGGGGAGCTGTTTTTT. Amino acids: CATVSGRYTGELFF. Full variable domain (rest looked up from reference TRBV15 and TRBJ2-2): DAMVIQNPRYQVTQFGKPVTLSCSQTLNHNVMYWYQQKSSQAPKLLFHYYDKDFNNEADTPDNFQSRRPNTSFCFLDIRSPGLGDTAMYLCATVSGRYTGELFFGEGSRLTVL.

The chain joins TRBV14 to TRBJ2-1; D unresolved. Germline lookup yields CDR1 SGHDN and CDR2 FVKESK. This CDR3 has 16 residues. Trimming removed 4 bases at V and 7 bases at J, with 20 bases between. The chain's CDR3 is CASSPAARWVRNEQFF. The DNA of the CDR3 is TGTGCCAGCAGCCCTGCCGCAAGGTGGGTTCGGAATGAGCAGTTCTTC.

This clonotype has only a few counts. This sequence joins TRBV20-1 and TRBJ1-1; 9 bases map to TRBD1. CDR1 is DFQATT and CDR2 is SNEGSKA in the germline V gene (reference sequence). This CDR3 has 15 residues. J was trimmed by 4 bases and V by 0 bases; bases with no gene match: 6. For the CDR3, the DNA is TGCAGTGCTAGAGAGGCACAGGGGGCTGGCACTGAAGCTTTCTTT. It is translated as CSAREAQGAGTEAFF.

The table lists this clonotype with a few counts. The genes are TRBV27 and TRBJ2-7; D remains unclear. The V and J ends lost 5 bases and 4 bases respectively, with 6 bases between them. The germline CDR1 and CDR2 sequences are MNHEY and SMNVEV (reference sequence). The CDR3 has 11 amino acids. CDR3 sequence (DNA): TGTGCCAGCAGTCATCAGTACGAGCAGTACTTC. It translates to CASSHQYEQYF.

V usage is TRBV5-1 and J usage is TRBJ2-1, with 12 bases matching TRBD2. Unmatched junction bases numbered 9, after V lost 4 bases and J lost 1 base. The germline CDR1 and CDR2 sequences are SGHRS and YFSETQ. The CDR3 length is 18 residues. The CDR3 nucleotides are TGCGCCAGCAGCACCCGACTAGCGGGAGTAATTTCCTACAATGAGCAGTTCTTC. Translating gives CASSTRLAGVISYNEQFF.

The V and J genes are TRBV11-2 and TRBJ2-5; the D gene is possibly TRBD1 (7 bases). V was shortened by 1 base and J by 2 bases, with 14 bases between the two germline ends. CDR3 length equals 16 residues. Looked up from germline, CDR1 is SGHAT and CDR2 is FQNNGV. The CDR3 is CASSLGAGGGQETQYF. DNA for the CDR3: TGTGCCAGCAGCTTAGGGGCAGGGGGAGGTCAAGAGACCCAGTACTTC.

This chain connects TRBV27 to TRBJ1-6, with TRBD1 as a possible D gene (5 bases). From germline, CDR1 is MNHEY and CDR2 SMNVEV (reference sequence). The CDR3 consists of 16 residues. Deletions cut 5 bases from V and 8 bases from J, with 19 bases between. The CDR3: CASSKSNGALDSPLHF. CDR3 DNA: TGTGCCAGCAGTAAGTCGAACGGGGCTTTGGATTCACCCCTCCACTTT.

The chain is built from TRBV7-6 and TRBJ2-5; TRBD2 matches at 9 bases. The CDR3 length is 14 residues. Germline lookup yields CDR1 SGHVS and CDR2 FNYEAQ. The J segment lost 5 bases and the V segment lost 5 bases, leaving 6 bases of the junction unmatched. The CDR3 region has the DNA TGTGCCAGCAGCACGGGACTAGCCCTGGAGACCCAGTACTTC. Residues: CASSTGLALETQYF. Based on the CDR3 plus reference TRBV7-6 and TRBJ2-5, the full variable domain is GAGVSQSPRYKVTKRGQDVALRCDPISGHVSLYWYRQALGQGPEFLTYFNYEAQQDKSGLPNDRFSAERPEGSISTLTIQRTEQRDSAMYRCASSTGLALETQYFGPGTRLLVL.

The rearrangement joins TRBV7-6 to TRBJ2-2; no reliable D call. The ends were cut back, 4 bases at V and 7 bases at J, with 19 bases in the middle. CDR3 length: 16 residues. Germline CDR1 is SGHVS and CDR2 is FNYEAQ. CDR3 nucleotides: TGTGCCAGCAGCTCTATGGGTGGGATAGTTGGCGGGGAGCTGTTTTTT. It codes for CASSSMGGIVGGELFF.

This clonotype was observed a handful of times. This chain uses TRBV15 with TRBJ2-7; D is unresolved. Germline assignment: CDR1 LNHNV and CDR2 YYDKDF (reference sequence). There are 17 residues in the CDR3. The germline V and J ends were trimmed by 3 bases and 0 bases, with 18 bases remaining between them. CDR3 residues: CATSREPLLKTSYEQYF. CDR3 DNA: TGTGCCACCAGCAGGGAACCCTTACTCAAGACCTCCTACGAGCAGTACTTC.

The genes are TRBV28 and TRBJ1-4, with 7 bases fitting TRBD1. The CDR3 runs to 14 residues. The V segment lost 5 bases and the J segment 8 bases; nucleotides outside the gene matches: 8. Germline CDR1 and CDR2: MDHEN and SYDVKM. The CDR3 loop reads CASSPRQGREKLFF. For the CDR3, the DNA is TGTGCCAGCAGTCCCAGACAGGGAAGAGAAAAACTGTTTTTT.

This clonotype was picked up a small number of times. The rearrangement joins TRBV5-1 to TRBJ1-5; D is uncertain. Trimming removed 2 bases from V and 0 bases from J, with 12 bases in between. CDR3 length: 16 amino acids. The V gene's germline CDR1 is SGHRS and CDR2 YFSETQ. CDR3 DNA: TGCGCCAGCAGCTTCGGACTACTGGGTAGCAATCAGCCCCAGCATTTT. This encodes CASSFGLLGSNQPQHF.

This chain uses TRBV2 with TRBJ2-5; possible D gene TRBD2, 6 bases. This CDR3 contains 14 residues. V gave up 7 bases and J gave up 4 bases, with 16 bases separating them. Per germline, CDR1 SNHLY and CDR2 FYNNEI. CDR3 nucleotides: TGTGCCAGCAAGGGACTTTCCGAGGGAGAGACCCAGTACTTC. It codes for CASKGLSEGETQYF.